Listed below are T cell receptor beta chains from one sample, sequenced in a study of T cell responses to AZD1222 COVID-19 vaccine. Sequencing used immunoSEQ multiplex PCR; TCRdb keeps in-frame clones, though not all of them. The sample consists of roughly 110,000 clones, about 92% of them appearing once. The sequences come from peripheral blood, collected 28 days after the second AZD1222 dose. These receptors all come from an adult who received the AZD1222 COVID-19 vaccine. The CDR3 runs from the conserved cysteine through the conserved F or W. Fields, in order: V gene, D gene, J gene, clone size, CDR3 length, CDR3 protein, CDR3 DNA. A D gene is named only where the DNA matches it firmly. Clone size is not always given. Where it is, it says once, few, many or a class for expanded clones.

>TRBV4-3|-|TRBJ2-1|-|15
CASSQSSHSNNEQFF
TGCGCCAGCAGCCAATCCAGCCACTCGAACAATGAGCAGTTCTTC
>TRBV7-3|-|TRBJ2-3|-|14
CASSFVLGTDTQYF
TGTGCCAGCAGCTTTGTCCTAGGCACAGATACGCAGTATTTT
>TRBV14|-|TRBJ2-7|many|13
CASSQDAVDEQYF
TGTGCCAGCAGCCAAGATGCCGTGGACGAGCAGTACTTC
>TRBV2|-|TRBJ2-7|-|14
CASSRGGISYEQYF
TGTGCCAGCAGTAGGGGGGGAATTTCCTACGAGCAGTACTTC
>TRBV5-1|-|TRBJ2-6|once|18
CASSATALGASGANVLTF
TGCGCCAGCAGCGCTACAGCCCTAGGGGCTTCTGGGGCCAACGTCCTGACTTTC
>TRBV7-9|-|TRBJ1-2|-|12
CASSSSSSGYTF
TGTGCCAGCAGCTCCAGCAGCTCCGGCTACACCTTC
>TRBV4-3|-|TRBJ1-2|-|13
CASSQDARVGYTF
TGCGCCAGCAGCCAAGATGCGAGGGTAGGCTACACCTTC
>TRBV15|-|TRBJ1-3|-|16
CATSRDFTGGGNTIYF
TGTGCCACCAGCAGAGATTTTACGGGAGGTGGAAACACCATATATTTT
>TRBV15|-|TRBJ1-3|-|15
CATSRDTYSGNTIYF
TGTGCCACCAGCAGAGATACCTACTCTGGAAACACCATATATTTT
>TRBV6-5|TRBD1|TRBJ1-3|-|15
CASSYAGGFGNTIYF
TGTGCCAGCAGTTATGCAGGGGGCTTTGGAAACACCATATATTTT
>TRBV6-2/TRBV6-3|-|TRBJ2-6|-|14
CASSTHSGANVLTF
TGTGCCAGCAGTACGCACTCTGGGGCCAACGTCCTGACTTTC
>TRBV5-4|-|TRBJ1-2|-|14
CASSPHGSNYGYTF
TGTGCCAGCAGCCCGCACGGATCTAACTATGGCTACACCTTC
>TRBV7-6|-|TRBJ2-1|once|15
CASSSFGLQYNEQFF
TGTGCCAGCAGTTCCTTCGGGCTCCAGTACAATGAGCAGTTCTTC
>TRBV6-5|-|TRBJ1-3|once|14
CASSLRTVANTIYF
TGTGCCAGCAGTTTAAGGACAGTTGCCAACACCATATATTTT
>TRBV11-2|-|TRBJ2-5|-|12
CASSQSEGTQYF
TGTGCCAGCAGCCAGAGTGAGGGGACCCAGTACTTC
>TRBV9|-|TRBJ2-1|-|15
CASSVVVTGYNEQFF
TGTGCCAGCAGCGTAGTCGTGACAGGTTACAATGAGCAGTTCTTC
>TRBV29-1|TRBD2|TRBJ2-2|-|14
CSTGSLAGDGELFF
TGCAGCACCGGTAGTTTAGCGGGCGACGGGGAGCTGTTTTTT
>TRBV14|TRBD1|TRBJ1-3|-|16
CASSHRGHVSGNTIYF
TGTGCCAGCAGCCACAGGGGGCACGTCTCTGGAAACACCATATATTTT
>TRBV19|-|TRBJ2-2|-|14
CASIAQGGTGELFF
TGTGCCAGTATCGCACAGGGAGGCACCGGGGAGCTGTTTTTT
>TRBV29-1|TRBD1|TRBJ1-5|once|14
CSVVGQNSNQPQHF
TGCAGCGTTGTGGGACAGAATAGCAATCAGCCCCAGCATTTT
>TRBV19|-|TRBJ1-6|-|16
CASTSIRRDSNSPLHF
TGTGCCAGTACCAGTATACGCCGGGACTCGAATTCACCCCTCCACTTT
>TRBV3-1/TRBV3-2|-|TRBJ2-7|-|12
CASSQLVYEQYF
TGTGCCAGCAGCCAGTTGGTCTACGAGCAGTACTTC
>TRBV5-1|-|TRBJ2-3|once|15
CASRLGRTSTDTQYF
TGCGCCAGCAGGCTTGGCCGGACGAGCACAGATACGCAGTATTTT
>TRBV7-8|-|TRBJ2-6|-|14
CASSRTPGANVLTF
TGTGCCAGCAGCCGCACCCCTGGGGCCAACGTCCTGACTTTC
>TRBV7-2|-|TRBJ2-4|-|17
CASSLSLGTGSYEGQYF
TGTGCCAGCAGCTTATCCCTCGGGACTGGGAGTTATGAGGGTCAGTACTTC
>TRBV4-3|-|TRBJ1-2|-|13
CASSHHPRDGYTF
TGCGCCAGCAGCCATCACCCCCGGGATGGCTACACCTTC
>TRBV7-9|-|TRBJ1-2|-|14
CASSQGHPQGGYTF
TGTGCCAGCAGCCAGGGACACCCTCAGGGTGGCTACACCTTC
>TRBV28|TRBD1|TRBJ1-1|-|13
CASSFTGGLEAFF
TGTGCCAGCAGTTTTACAGGGGGCTTAGAAGCTTTCTTT
>TRBV7-2|-|TRBJ2-3|-|15
CASSPAAGSTDTQYF
TGTGCCAGCAGCCCGGCCGCGGGGAGCACAGATACGCAGTATTTT
>TRBV11-2|TRBD1|TRBJ2-7|-|14
CASSLRQGLGEQYF
TGTGCCAGCAGCCTCCGACAGGGTCTTGGGGAGCAGTACTTC
>TRBV19|TRBD1|TRBJ2-2|-|18
CASSIVTGGDLYTGELFF
TGTGCCAGTAGTATAGTAACAGGGGGCGATTTGTACACCGGGGAGCTGTTTTTT
>TRBV24-1|TRBD2|TRBJ2-1|-|17
CATSDLPASGGADEQFF
TGTGCCACCAGTGATTTGCCGGCTAGCGGGGGGGCGGATGAGCAGTTCTTC
>TRBV7-2|-|TRBJ2-1|-|13
CASSFGTYNEQFF
TGTGCCAGCAGCTTCGGGACCTACAATGAGCAGTTCTTC
>TRBV6-2/TRBV6-3|-|TRBJ1-5|-|17
CASSYSGRTNSNQPQHF
TGTGCCAGCAGTTACTCGGGTAGGACAAATAGCAATCAGCCCCAGCATTTT
>TRBV3-1/TRBV3-2|-|TRBJ1-6|-|14
CASSRDTLNSPLHF
TGTGCCAGCAGCCGGGACACTCTTAATTCACCCCTCCACTTT
>TRBV7-2|-|TRBJ2-1|-|16
CASSYPGASGYNEQFF
TGTGCCAGCAGCTACCCGGGGGCTAGCGGCTACAATGAGCAGTTCTTC
>TRBV28|TRBD1|TRBJ1-2|-|16
CASSYINRQGIYGYTF
TGTGCCAGCAGCTACATAAACCGACAGGGGATCTATGGCTACACCTTC
>TRBV7-9|-|TRBJ2-7|-|15
CASSLIRDSTYEQYF
TGTGCCAGCAGCTTGATACGGGACTCAACCTACGAGCAGTACTTC
>TRBV9|TRBD2|TRBJ2-2|few|20
CASSSAGASGGPMNTGELFF
TGTGCCAGCAGCTCCGCGGGGGCTAGCGGGGGGCCCATGAACACCGGGGAGCTGTTTTTT
>TRBV5-6|TRBD1|TRBJ2-7|-|14
CASSLAQGAYEQYF
TGTGCCAGCAGCTTGGCCCAGGGGGCCTACGAGCAGTACTTC
>TRBV18|TRBD2|TRBJ2-1|-|16
CASLGRRGGVQSPQFF
TGTGCCAGTTTAGGACGCCGCGGGGGGGTACAATCACCGCAGTTCTTC
>TRBV19|-|TRBJ1-5|-|15
CASSPPPQAGQPQHF
TGTGCCAGTAGTCCGCCCCCCCAAGCGGGTCAGCCCCAGCATTTT